This TCR beta chain was found in a study of Graves' ophthalmopathy and Graves' hyperthyroidism. V trimming: 6 bases; J trimming: 4 bases; junction bases outside the gene matches: 9. In germline, CDR1 is SEHNR, CDR2 FQNEAQ (reference sequence). The CDR3 runs to 15 residues. As diagnostic evidence, clinical symptoms, serum thyroxine, TRAb, thyroid ultrasound and orbital computed tomography were relied upon. Investigators amplified TCR beta CDR3 regions from RNA transcripts. Investigators did first-round RT-PCR with HTBI primers, then second-round multiplex PCR. In TCRdb, the multiplex PCR reads were re-called with MiXCR into one record per CDR3 protein. The sample consists of about 1.1 million distinct CDR3 sequences, around a third of them appearing once. This clonotype was counted at least ten times. Its antigen is still unknown. Study-wide results and limits: Ophthalmopathy progression cases were predicted by the model with approximately 66% sensitivity and 72.22% specificity. Ophthalmopathy and stable hyperthyroidism were discriminated by a 13-signature model, with over 85% sensitivity and approximately 77% specificity.

Source material: peripheral blood or thyroid tissue (not recorded which). The chain employs TRBV7-9 and TRBJ1-2, with 9 bases identical to TRBD1. The TCR comes from an adult man with Graves' hyperthyroidism. DNA of the CDR3: TGTGCCAGCAGGGGACAGGGTAAAGACATCTATGGCTACACCTTC. It encodes CASRGQGKDIYGYTF.